Reported below is one T cell receptor (beta chain). This specimen belongs to a study of preoperative IRX-2 immunotherapy in early breast cancer. Per the germline V gene, CDR1 is LNHDA and CDR2 is SQIVND (reference sequence). The CDR3 covers 15 residues. Trimming at V came to 7 bases and at J to 6 bases, leaving 10 bases not matched to a gene. Described treatment: preoperative locoregional IRX-2 cytokine immunotherapy. Samples came from a phase Ib trial of preoperative locoregional IRX-2 cytokine immunotherapy. Profiling relied on immunoSEQ multiplex PCR, and the TCRdb table lists in-frame clones only, not all of them. Of about 62,000 clones listed, roughly 94% are singletons.

The sample was collected from a patient treated with IRX-2 immunotherapy. This receptor was identified in a human donor with breast cancer. This chain connects TRBV19 to TRBJ1-3, with 9 bases lining up with TRBD1. CDR3 region: CASTITGGAENTIYF. Here the CDR3 DNA reads TGTGCCAGTACCATCACAGGGGGCGCGGAAAACACCATATATTTT.